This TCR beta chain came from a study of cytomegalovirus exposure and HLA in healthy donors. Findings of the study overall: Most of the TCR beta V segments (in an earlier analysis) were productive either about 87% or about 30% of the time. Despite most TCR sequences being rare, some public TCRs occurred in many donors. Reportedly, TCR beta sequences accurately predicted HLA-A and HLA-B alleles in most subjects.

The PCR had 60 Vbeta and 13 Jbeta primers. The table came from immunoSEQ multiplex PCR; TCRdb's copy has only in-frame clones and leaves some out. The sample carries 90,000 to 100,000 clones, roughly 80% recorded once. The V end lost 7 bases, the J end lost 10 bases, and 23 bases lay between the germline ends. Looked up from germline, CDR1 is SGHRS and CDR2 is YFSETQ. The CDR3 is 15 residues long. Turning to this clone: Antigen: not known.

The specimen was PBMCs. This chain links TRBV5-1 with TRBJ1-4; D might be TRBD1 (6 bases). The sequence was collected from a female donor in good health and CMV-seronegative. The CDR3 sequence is CASSSSGTGGGKLFF. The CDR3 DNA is TGCGCCAGCTCCTCTTCAGGGACGGGAGGGGGAAAACTGTTTTTT.